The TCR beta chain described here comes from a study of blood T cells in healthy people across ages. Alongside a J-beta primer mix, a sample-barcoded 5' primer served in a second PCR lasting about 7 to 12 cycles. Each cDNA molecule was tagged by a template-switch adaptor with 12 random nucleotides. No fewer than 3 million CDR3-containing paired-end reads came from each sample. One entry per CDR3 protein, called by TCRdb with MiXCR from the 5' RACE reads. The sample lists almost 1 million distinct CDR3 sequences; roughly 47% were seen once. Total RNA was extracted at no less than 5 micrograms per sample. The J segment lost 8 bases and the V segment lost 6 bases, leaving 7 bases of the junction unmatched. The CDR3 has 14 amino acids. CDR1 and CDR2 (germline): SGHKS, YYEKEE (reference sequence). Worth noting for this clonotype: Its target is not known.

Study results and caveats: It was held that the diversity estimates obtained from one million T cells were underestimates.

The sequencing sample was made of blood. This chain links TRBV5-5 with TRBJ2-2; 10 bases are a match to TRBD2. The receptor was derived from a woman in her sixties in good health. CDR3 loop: CASKAGGPSGELFF. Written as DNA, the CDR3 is TGTGCCAGCAAAGCGGGAGGGCCGTCTGGGGAGCTGTTTTTT.